The entry below gives a single T cell receptor beta chain sequence along with its context. The sample comes from a study of T cell changes during pregnancy in multiple sclerosis. V shed 4 bases, J shed 1 base, and the junction held 7 bases outside the gene matches. The CDR3 is 16 residues long. From germline, CDR1 is LGHNA and CDR2 YNFKEQ. The repertoire was sequenced with immunoSEQ multiplex PCR; TCRdb's copy has only in-frame clones and lacks some. Of about 40,000 clones listed, roughly 88% are singletons. The receptor was isolated from a female donor in good health, enrolled as a control in a pregnancy study. The source was peripheral blood, collected in the first trimester of pregnancy. This chain uses TRBV4-2 with TRBJ2-3; TRBD1 matches at 8 bases. The CDR3 sequence is CASSPQVDRGTDTQYF. CDR3 nucleotide sequence: TGTGCCAGCAGCCCCCAAGTGGACAGGGGCACAGATACGCAGTATTTT.